This record covers a single TCR beta chain. This sample is drawn from a study of shared clonotypes between healthy human individuals. Study context: Samples came from a couple of female and a few male donors aged 18 to 49. Three plates were used per donor for CD4 naive, three for CD4 memory, two for CD8 naive and one for CD8 memory.

Clones were sequenced by immunoSEQ multiplex PCR, and TCRdb holds only the in-frame ones, with some missing. The top ten clones hold more than 1.5% of a sample with nearly 750,000 clones, approximately 72% of them seen once. This CDR3 contains 16 residues. Germline assignment: CDR1 KGHSH and CDR2 LQKENI. Trimming took 3 bases from V and 8 from J; bases not matched to a gene: 7. The sample consisted of memory CD4+ T cells sorted from blood. Specified subset: CD45RA-negative fraction. This TCR derives from a woman in her 30s in good health. The chain is built from TRBV18 and TRBJ2-4, with 13 bases matching TRBD2. The CDR3 coding sequence is TGTGCCAGCTCACCCGCAGGGACTAGCGGGAATCACATTCAGTACTTC. As protein: CASSPAGTSGNHIQYF. The full variable domain, in which reference TRBV18 and TRBJ2-4 provide the parts outside the CDR3, is NAGVMQNPRHLVRRRGQEARLRCSPMKGHSHVYWYRQLPEEGLKFMVYLQKENIIDESGMPKERFSAEFPKEGPSILRIQQVVRGDSAAYFCASSPAGTSGNHIQYFGAGTRLSVL.